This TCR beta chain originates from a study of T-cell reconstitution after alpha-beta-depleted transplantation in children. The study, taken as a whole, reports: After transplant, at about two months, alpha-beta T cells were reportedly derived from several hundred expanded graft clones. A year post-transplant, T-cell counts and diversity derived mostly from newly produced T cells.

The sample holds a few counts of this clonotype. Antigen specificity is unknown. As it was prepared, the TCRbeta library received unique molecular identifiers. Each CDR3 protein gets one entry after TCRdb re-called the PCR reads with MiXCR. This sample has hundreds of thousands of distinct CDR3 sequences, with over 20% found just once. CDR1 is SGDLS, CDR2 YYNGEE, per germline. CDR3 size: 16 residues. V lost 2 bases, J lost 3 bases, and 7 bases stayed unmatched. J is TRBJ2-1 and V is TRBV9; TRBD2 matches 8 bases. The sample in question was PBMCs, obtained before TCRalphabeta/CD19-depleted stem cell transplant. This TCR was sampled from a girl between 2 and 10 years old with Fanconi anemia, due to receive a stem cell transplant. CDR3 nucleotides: TGTGCCAGCAGCGTGGGAAGCGGGAGAAGCTACAATGAGCAGTTCTTC. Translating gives CASSVGSGRSYNEQFF. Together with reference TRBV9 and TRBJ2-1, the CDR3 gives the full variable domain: DSGVTQTPKHLITATGQRVTLRCSPRSGDLSVYWYQQSLDQGLQFLIQYYNGEERAKGNILERFSAQQFPDLHSELNLSSLELGDSALYFCASSVGSGRSYNEQFFGPGTRLTVL.